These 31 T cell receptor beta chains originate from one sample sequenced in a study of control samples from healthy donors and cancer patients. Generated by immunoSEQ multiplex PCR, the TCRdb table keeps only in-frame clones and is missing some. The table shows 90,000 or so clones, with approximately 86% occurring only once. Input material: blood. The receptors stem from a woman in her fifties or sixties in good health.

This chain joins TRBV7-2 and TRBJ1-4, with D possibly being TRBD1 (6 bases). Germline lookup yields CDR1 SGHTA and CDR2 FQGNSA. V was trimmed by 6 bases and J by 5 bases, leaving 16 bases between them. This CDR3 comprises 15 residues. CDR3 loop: CASRPPTGLNEKLFF. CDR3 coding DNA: TGTGCCAGCAGACCCCCGACAGGCCTAAATGAAAAACTGTTTTTT.

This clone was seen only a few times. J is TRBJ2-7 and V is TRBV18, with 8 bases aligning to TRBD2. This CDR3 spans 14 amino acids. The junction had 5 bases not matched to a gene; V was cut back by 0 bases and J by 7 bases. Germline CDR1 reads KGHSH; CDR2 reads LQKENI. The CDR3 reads CASSPPAGAGEQYF. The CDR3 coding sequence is TGTGCCAGCTCACCACCAGCGGGAGCGGGGGAGCAGTACTTC.

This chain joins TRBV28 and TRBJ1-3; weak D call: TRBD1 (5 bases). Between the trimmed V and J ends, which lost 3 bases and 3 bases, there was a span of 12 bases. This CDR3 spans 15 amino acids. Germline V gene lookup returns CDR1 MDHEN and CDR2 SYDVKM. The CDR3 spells CASSFWQGSGNTIYF. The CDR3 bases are TGTGCCAGCAGTTTTTGGCAGGGAAGTGGAAACACCATATATTTT.

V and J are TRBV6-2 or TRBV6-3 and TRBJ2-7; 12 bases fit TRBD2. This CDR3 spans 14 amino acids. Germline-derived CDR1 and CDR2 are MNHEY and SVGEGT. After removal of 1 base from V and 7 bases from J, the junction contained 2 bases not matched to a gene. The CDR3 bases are TGTGCCAGCAGTTACTACGGGACTAGCGGGGAGCAGTACTTC. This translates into CASSYYGTSGEQYF.

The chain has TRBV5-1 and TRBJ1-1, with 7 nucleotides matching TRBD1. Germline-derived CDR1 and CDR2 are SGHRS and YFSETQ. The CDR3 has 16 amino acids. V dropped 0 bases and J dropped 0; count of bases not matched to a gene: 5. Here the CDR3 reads CASSLVAGQMNTEAFF. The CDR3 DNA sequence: TGCGCCAGCAGCTTGGTGGCGGGACAGATGAACACTGAAGCTTTCTTT. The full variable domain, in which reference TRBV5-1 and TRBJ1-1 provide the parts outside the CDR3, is KAGVTQTPRYLIKTRGQQVTLSCSPISGHRSVSWYQQTPGQGLQFLFEYFSETQRNKGNFPGRFSGRQFSNSRSEMNVSTLELGDSALYLCASSLVAGQMNTEAFFGQGTRLTVV.

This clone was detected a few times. The DNA of the CDR3 is TGTGCCAGCAGCCAAGGGACAGGGGGCGGCTACGAGCAGTACTTC. It codes for CASSQGTGGGYEQYF. This chain connects TRBV7-8 to TRBJ2-7; 12 nucleotides align to TRBD1. Trimming took 5 bases from V and 3 from J; bases not matched to a gene: 5. This CDR3 is 15 amino acids long. Germline V lookup: CDR1 SGHVS, CDR2 FQNEAQ.

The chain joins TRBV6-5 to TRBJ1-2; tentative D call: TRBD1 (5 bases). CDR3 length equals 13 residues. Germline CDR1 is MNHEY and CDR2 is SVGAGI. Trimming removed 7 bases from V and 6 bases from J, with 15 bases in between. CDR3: CASTPGLRNGYTF. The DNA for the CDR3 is TGTGCCAGCACCCCGGGACTTAGGAATGGCTACACCTTC.

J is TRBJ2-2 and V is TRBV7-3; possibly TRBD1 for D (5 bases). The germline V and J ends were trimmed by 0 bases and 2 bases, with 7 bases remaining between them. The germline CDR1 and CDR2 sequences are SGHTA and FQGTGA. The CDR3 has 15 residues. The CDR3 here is CASSLTGVNTGELFF. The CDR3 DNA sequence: TGTGCCAGCAGCTTAACAGGGGTAAACACCGGGGAGCTGTTTTTT. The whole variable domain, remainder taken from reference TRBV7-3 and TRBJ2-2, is GAGVSQTPSNKVTEKGKYVELRCDPISGHTALYWYRQSLGQGPEFLIYFQGTGAADDSGLPNDRFFAVRPEGSVSTLKIQRTERGDSAVYLCASSLTGVNTGELFFGEGSRLTVL.

As DNA, the CDR3 is TGTGCCAGCAGCCTAGGACGGGGGAACACCGGGGAGCTGTTTTTT. It encodes CASSLGRGNTGELFF. The V call is TRBV4-2, the J call TRBJ2-2; tentatively, D is TRBD2 (5 bases). There are 15 residues in the CDR3. Germline V gene data show CDR1 as LGHNA and CDR2 as YNFKEQ. The ends were cut back, 4 bases at V and 1 base at J, with 10 bases in the middle.

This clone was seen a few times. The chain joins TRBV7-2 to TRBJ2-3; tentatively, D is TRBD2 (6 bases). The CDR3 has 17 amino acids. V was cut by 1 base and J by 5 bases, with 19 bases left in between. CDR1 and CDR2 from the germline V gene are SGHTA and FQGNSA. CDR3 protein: CASSLDIRLGSRDTQYF. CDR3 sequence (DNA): TGTGCCAGCAGCTTAGATATCAGACTAGGGTCACGAGATACGCAGTATTTT. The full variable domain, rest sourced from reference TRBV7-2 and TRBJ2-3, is GAGVSQSPSNKVTEKGKDVELRCDPISGHTALYWYRQSLGQGLEFLIYFQGNSAPDKSGLPSDRFSAERTGGSVSTLTIQRTQQEDSAVYLCASSLDIRLGSRDTQYFGPGTRLTVL.

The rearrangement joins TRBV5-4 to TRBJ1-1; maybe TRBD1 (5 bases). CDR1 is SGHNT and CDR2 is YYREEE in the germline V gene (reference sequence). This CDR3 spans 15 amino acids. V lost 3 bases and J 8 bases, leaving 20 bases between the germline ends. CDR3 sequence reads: CASSYGTAGASEAFF. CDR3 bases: TGTGCCAGCAGCTACGGGACCGCAGGAGCCTCAGAAGCTTTCTTT. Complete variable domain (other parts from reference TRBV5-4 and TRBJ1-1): ETGVTQSPTHLIKTRGQQVTLRCSSQSGHNTVSWYQQALGQGPQFIFQYYREEENGRGNFPPRFSGLQFPNYSSELNVNALELDDSALYLCASSYGTAGASEAFFGQGTRLTVV.

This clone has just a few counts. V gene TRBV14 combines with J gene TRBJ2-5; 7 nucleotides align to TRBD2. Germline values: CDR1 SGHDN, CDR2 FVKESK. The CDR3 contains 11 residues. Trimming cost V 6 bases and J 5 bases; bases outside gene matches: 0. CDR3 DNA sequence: TGTGCCAGCAGGGGGGGGGAGACCCAGTACTTC. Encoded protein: CASRGGETQYF.

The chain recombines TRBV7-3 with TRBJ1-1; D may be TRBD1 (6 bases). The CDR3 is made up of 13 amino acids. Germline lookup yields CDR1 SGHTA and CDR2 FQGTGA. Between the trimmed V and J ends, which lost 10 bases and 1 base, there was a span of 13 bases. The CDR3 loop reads CATARGRNTEAFF. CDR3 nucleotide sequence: TGTGCCACCGCCAGGGGCAGGAACACTGAAGCTTTCTTT. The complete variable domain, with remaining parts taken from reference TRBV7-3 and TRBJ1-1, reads GAGVSQTPSNKVTEKGKYVELRCDPISGHTALYWYRQSLGQGPEFLIYFQGTGAADDSGLPNDRFFAVRPEGSVSTLKIQRTERGDSAVYLCATARGRNTEAFFGQGTRLTVV.

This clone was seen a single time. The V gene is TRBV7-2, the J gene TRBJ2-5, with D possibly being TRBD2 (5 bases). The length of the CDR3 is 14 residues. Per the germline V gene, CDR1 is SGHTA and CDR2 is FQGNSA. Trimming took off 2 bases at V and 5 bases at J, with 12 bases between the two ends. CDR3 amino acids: CASSLMRARETQYF. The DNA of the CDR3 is TGTGCCAGCAGCTTAATGAGGGCCCGGGAGACCCAGTACTTC.

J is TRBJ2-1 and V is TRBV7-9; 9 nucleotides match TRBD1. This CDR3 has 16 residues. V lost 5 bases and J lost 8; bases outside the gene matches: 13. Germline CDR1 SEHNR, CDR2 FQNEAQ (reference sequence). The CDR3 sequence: CASSLESGTGTHEQFF. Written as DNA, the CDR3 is TGTGCCAGCAGCCTAGAATCCGGGACAGGGACGCATGAGCAGTTCTTC. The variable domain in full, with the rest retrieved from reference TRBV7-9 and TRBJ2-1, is DTGVSQNPRHKITKRGQNVTFRCDPISEHNRLYWYRQTLGQGPEFLTYFQNEAQLEKSRLLSDRFSAERPKGSFSTLEIQRTEQGDSAMYLCASSLESGTGTHEQFFGPGTRLTVL.

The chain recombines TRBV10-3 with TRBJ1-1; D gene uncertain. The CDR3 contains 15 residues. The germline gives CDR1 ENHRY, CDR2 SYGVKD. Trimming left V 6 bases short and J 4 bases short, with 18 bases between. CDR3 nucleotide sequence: TGTGCCATCAGCATGGGAAGGGTATCAGGCACTGAAGCTTTCTTT. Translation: CAISMGRVSGTEAFF.

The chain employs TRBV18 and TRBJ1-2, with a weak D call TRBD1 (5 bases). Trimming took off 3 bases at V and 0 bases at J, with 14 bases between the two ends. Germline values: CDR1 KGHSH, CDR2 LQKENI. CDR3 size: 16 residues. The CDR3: CASSPKTAPTNYGYTF. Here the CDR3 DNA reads TGTGCCAGCTCACCTAAGACAGCTCCAACTAACTATGGCTACACCTTC.

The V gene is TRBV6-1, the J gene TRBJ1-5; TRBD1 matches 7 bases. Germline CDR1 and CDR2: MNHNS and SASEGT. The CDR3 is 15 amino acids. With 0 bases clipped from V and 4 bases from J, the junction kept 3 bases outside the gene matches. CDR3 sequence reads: CASSEAGGGNQPQHF. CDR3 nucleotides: TGTGCCAGCAGTGAAGCAGGGGGCGGTAATCAGCCCCAGCATTTT.

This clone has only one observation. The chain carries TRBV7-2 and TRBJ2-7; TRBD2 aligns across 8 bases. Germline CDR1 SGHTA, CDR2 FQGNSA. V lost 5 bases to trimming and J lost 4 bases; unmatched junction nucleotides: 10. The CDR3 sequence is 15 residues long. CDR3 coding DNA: TGTGCCAGCAGCGCCGGGCGGGGGGCCAGGTACGAGCAGTACTTC. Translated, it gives CASSAGRGARYEQYF.

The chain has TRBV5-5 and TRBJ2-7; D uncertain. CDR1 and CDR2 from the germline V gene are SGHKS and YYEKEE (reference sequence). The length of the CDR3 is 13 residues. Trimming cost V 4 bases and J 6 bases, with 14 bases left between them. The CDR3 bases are TGTGCCAGCAGCCCGTGGTGGGTGGGCGAGCAGTACTTC. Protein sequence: CASSPWWVGEQYF.

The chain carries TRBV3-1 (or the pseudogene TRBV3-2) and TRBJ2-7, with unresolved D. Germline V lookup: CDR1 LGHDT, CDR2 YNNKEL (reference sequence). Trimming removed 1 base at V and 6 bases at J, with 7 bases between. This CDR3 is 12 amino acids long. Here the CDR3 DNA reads TGTGCCAGCAGCCAAGTAAGGAGCGAGCAGTACTTC. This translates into CASSQVRSEQYF.

Here the CDR3 reads CASSGEKLFF. CDR3 DNA: TGTGCCAGCAGTGGGGAAAAACTGTTTTTT. The V call is TRBV7-9, the J call TRBJ1-4, with D uncertain. V was cut by 6 bases and J by 8 bases, with 4 bases left in between. The CDR3 is 10 amino acids. The germline V gene has CDR1 SEHNR and CDR2 FQNEAQ (reference sequence).

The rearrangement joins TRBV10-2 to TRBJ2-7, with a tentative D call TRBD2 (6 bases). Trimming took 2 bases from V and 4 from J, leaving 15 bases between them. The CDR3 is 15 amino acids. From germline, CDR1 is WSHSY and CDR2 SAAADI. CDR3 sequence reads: CASSERLSAGYEQYF. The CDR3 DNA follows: TGCGCCAGCAGTGAGCGGCTGTCCGCGGGGTACGAGCAGTACTTC.

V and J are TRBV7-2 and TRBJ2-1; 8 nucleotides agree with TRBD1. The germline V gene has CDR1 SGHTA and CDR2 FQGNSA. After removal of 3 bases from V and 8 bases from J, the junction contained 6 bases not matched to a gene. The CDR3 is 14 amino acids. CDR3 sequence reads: CASSFQTGVYEQFF. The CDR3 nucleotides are TGTGCCAGCAGCTTCCAGACAGGGGTCTATGAGCAGTTCTTC.

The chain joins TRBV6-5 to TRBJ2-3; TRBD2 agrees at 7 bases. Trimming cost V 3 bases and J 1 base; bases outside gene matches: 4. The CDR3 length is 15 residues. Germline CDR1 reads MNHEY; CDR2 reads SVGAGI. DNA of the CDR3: TGTGCCAGCAGTTATCGGGCGGGAGGCACAGATACGCAGTATTTT. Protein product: CASSYRAGGTDTQYF.

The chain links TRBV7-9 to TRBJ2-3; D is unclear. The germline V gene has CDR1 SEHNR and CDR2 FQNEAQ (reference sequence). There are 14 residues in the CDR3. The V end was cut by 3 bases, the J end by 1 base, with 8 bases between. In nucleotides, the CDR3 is TGTGCCAGCAGCTTGTCCAGTCGCACAGATACGCAGTATTTT. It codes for CASSLSSRTDTQYF.

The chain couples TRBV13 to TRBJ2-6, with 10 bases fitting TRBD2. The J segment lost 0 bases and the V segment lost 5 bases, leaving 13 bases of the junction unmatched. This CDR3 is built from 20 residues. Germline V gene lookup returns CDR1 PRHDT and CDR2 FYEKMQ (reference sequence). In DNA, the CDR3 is TGTGCCAGCAGCCCGGATCGTTGGGCTAGCGGGGGCTCTGGGGCCAACGTCCTGACTTTC. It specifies CASSPDRWASGGSGANVLTF. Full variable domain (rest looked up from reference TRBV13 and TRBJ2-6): AAGVIQSPRHLIKEKRETATLKCYPIPRHDTVYWYQQGPGQDPQFLISFYEKMQSDKGSIPDRFSAQQFSDYHSELNMSSLELGDSALYFCASSPDRWASGGSGANVLTFGAGSRLTVL.

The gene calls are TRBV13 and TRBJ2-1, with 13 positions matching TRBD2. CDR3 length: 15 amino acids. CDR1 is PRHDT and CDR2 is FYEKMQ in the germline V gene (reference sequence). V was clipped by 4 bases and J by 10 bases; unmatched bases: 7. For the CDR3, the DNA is TGTGCCAGCAGCTCCCCACTAGCGGGGGGGCGGGAGCAGTTCTTC. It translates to CASSSPLAGGREQFF.

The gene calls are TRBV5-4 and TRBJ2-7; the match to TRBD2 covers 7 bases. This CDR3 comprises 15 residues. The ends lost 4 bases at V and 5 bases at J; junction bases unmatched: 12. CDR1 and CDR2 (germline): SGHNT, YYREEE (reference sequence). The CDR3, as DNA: TGTGCCAGCAGCCTGACTAGCTACCTTCGGGACGAGCAGTACTTC. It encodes CASSLTSYLRDEQYF.

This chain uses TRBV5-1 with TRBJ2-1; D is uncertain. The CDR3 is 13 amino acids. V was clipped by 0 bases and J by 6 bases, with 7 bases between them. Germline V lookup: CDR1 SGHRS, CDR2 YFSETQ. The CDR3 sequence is CASSLAYFNEQFF. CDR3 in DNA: TGCGCCAGCAGCTTGGCCTATTTCAATGAGCAGTTCTTC.

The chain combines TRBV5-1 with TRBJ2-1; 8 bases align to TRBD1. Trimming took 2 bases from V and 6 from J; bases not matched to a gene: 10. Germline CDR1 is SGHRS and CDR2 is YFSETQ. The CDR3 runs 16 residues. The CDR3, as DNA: TGCGCCAGCAGCTTAAGCCCGGACAGGGAACCCAATGAGCAGTTCTTC. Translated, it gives CASSLSPDREPNEQFF.